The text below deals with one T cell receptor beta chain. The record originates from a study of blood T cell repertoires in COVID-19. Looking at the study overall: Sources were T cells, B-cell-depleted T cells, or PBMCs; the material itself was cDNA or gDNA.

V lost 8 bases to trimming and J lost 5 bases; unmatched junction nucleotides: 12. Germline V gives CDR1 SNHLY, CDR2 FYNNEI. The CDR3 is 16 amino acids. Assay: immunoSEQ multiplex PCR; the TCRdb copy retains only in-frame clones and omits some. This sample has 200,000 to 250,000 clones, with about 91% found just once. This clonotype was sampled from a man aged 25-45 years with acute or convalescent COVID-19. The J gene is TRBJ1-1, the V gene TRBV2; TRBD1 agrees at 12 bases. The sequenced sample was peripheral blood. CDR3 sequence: CASSRDRGLLGTEAFF. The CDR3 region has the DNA TGTGCCAGCTCGAGGGACAGGGGGCTCCTGGGGACTGAAGCTTTCTTT.